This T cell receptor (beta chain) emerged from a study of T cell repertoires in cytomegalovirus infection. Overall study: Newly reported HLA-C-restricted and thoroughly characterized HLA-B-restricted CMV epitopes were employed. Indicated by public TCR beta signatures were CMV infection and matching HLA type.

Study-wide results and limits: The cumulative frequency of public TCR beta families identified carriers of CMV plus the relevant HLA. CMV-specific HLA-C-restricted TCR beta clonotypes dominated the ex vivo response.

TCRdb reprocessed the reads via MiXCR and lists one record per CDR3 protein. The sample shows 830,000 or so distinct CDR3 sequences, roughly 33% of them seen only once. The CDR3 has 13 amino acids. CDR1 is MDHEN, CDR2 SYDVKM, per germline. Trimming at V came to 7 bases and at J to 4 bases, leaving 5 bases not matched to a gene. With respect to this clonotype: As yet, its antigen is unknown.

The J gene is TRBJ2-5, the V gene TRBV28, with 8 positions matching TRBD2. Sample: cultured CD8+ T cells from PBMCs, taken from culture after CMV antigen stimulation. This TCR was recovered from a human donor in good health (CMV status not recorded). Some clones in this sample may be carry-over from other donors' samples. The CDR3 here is CASIHGGGETQYF. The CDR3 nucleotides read TGTGCCAGCATTCACGGGGGGGGAGAGACCCAGTACTTC.